These T cell receptor beta chains were read from a single sample in a study of blood T cell repertoires in COVID-19. Measured with immunoSEQ multiplex PCR; TCRdb has only the in-frame clones, and not every one. The repertoire holds more than 110,000 clones, about nine tenths seen once, with approximately 10% in the top ten. Sequencing input: peripheral blood. Source of these receptors: a woman older than 75 with acute or convalescent COVID-19. CDR3s include the opening cysteine and the closing phenylalanine or tryptophan. A D gene is named only where the DNA matches it firmly. Some rows mark clone size as missing; the rest say once, few, many or name a class of expanded clone.

CASSPLGSSYNSPLHF,TGTGCCAGCTCCCCTCTAGGAAGCTCCTATAATTCACCCCTCCACTTT,TRBJ1-6,-,TRBV18,-
CASSFGGFQETQYF,TGCGCCAGCAGCTTCGGGGGTTTCCAAGAGACCCAGTACTTC,TRBJ2-5,-,TRBV5-1,-
CASSHAGTNYGYTF,TGTGCCAGCAGCCACGCAGGGACTAACTATGGCTACACCTTC,TRBJ1-2,-,TRBV11-2,-
CASSYSIGTAGNTIYF,TGTGCCAGCAGTTACTCGATAGGAACAGCTGGAAACACCATATATTTT,TRBJ1-3,-,TRBV6-5,-
CASRRAGVDGYTF,TGTGCCAGCAGGAGGGCGGGAGTCGACGGCTACACCTTC,TRBJ1-2,once,TRBV6-5,-
CASTIAGGTGELFF,TGTGCCAGCACCATAGCGGGGGGTACCGGGGAGCTGTTTTTT,TRBJ2-2,-,TRBV6-5,TRBD2
CASRLTGPLSTNEKLFF,TGTGCCAGCAGGTTAACGGGTCCCTTATCAACTAATGAAAAACTGTTTTTT,TRBJ1-4,-,TRBV11-2,-
CASSVAPRGDNEQFF,TGTGCCAGCAGCGTAGCTCCCAGGGGGGACAATGAGCAGTTCTTC,TRBJ2-1,once,TRBV9,-
CASSLSGNTIYF,TGTGCCAGCAGTTTGAGTGGAAACACCATATATTTT,TRBJ1-3,once,TRBV12-3/TRBV12-4,-
CASSPGTENYEQYF,TGTGCCAGCAGTCCCGGGACAGAGAACTACGAGCAGTACTTC,TRBJ2-7,-,TRBV2,TRBD1
CASSLSGAVFF,TGTGCCAGCAGTTTAAGCGGGGCGGTGTTTTTT,TRBJ1-4,-,TRBV12-3/TRBV12-4,-
CASSVINEQFF,TGTGCCAGCAGTGTCATCAATGAGCAGTTCTTC,TRBJ2-1,-,TRBV2,-
CATGQGLAGNTIYF,TGTGCCACCGGACAGGGCTTGGCTGGAAACACCATATATTTT,TRBJ1-3,-,TRBV2,TRBD1
CASSHGTRGNTIYF,TGTGCCAGCAGCCACGGGACAAGAGGAAACACCATATATTTT,TRBJ1-3,-,TRBV3-1/TRBV3-2,-
CASSSEPGRGDTDTQYF,TGTGCCAGCAGCTCCGAGCCTGGGCGGGGGGATACAGATACGCAGTATTTT,TRBJ2-3,-,TRBV5-4,TRBD2
CASSSTGSSGYGYTF,TGCGCCAGCAGCTCCACAGGGAGCTCCGGCTATGGCTACACCTTC,TRBJ1-2,once,TRBV5-1,-
CASSSPDRIYEQYF,TGTGCCAGCAGCTCCCCGGACAGGATCTACGAGCAGTACTTC,TRBJ2-7,-,TRBV7-2,TRBD1
CASSPPARGQETQYF,TGTGCCAGCTCACCACCAGCCCGGGGGCAAGAGACCCAGTACTTC,TRBJ2-5,-,TRBV18,-
CASSFVQLMNTEAFF,TGTGCCAGCAGCTTCGTACAGCTTATGAACACTGAAGCTTTCTTT,TRBJ1-1,-,TRBV7-9,-
CASSFIESQVYGYTF,TGTGCCAGCAGCTTTATTGAGTCGCAGGTCTATGGCTACACCTTC,TRBJ1-2,-,TRBV5-8,-
CASSPGGPSAHF,TGTGCCAGCAGCCCGGGAGGACCGTCGGCGCATTTT,TRBJ1-3,-,TRBV6-6,-
CASSPGDPIRNSPLHF,TGCGCCAGCAGCCCGGGGGATCCCATACGGAATTCACCCCTCCACTTT,TRBJ1-6,-,TRBV5-1,-
CSVDRGAEAFF,TGCAGCGTTGATCGGGGAGCTGAAGCTTTCTTT,TRBJ1-1,-,TRBV29-1,-
CASGGSNSGNTIYF,TGTGCCAGCGGCGGCAGCAACTCTGGAAACACCATATATTTT,TRBJ1-3,-,TRBV4-2,-
CASSPMGRRTEAFF,TGCGCCAGCAGTCCGATGGGTAGGAGAACTGAAGCTTTCTTT,TRBJ1-1,-,TRBV4-1,-
CASSVGSLSGANVLTF,TGTGCCAGCAGCGTGGGGAGTCTCTCTGGGGCCAACGTCCTGACTTTC,TRBJ2-6,-,TRBV9,-
CASSPEDIQNEQFF,TGCGCCAGCAGCCCTGAGGACATCCAGAATGAGCAGTTCTTC,TRBJ2-1,-,TRBV5-1,-
CASSIRVPGQGSQETQYF,TGTGCCAGTAGTATAAGGGTCCCGGGACAGGGGAGCCAAGAGACCCAGTACTTC,TRBJ2-5,-,TRBV19,TRBD1
CASSLVRDRGAEAFF,TGTGCCAGCAGCTTAGTTCGGGACAGGGGAGCTGAAGCTTTCTTT,TRBJ1-1,-,TRBV11-2,TRBD1
CASSSAGSYGYTF,TGTGCCAGCAGCTCCGCGGGGAGCTATGGCTACACCTTC,TRBJ1-2,-,TRBV6-5,-